The rows below give T cell receptor beta chains drawn from one sample of a study of cytomegalovirus exposure and HLA in healthy donors. The data were produced by immunoSEQ multiplex PCR, yet TCRdb's version contains in-frame clones alone and is incomplete. The sample records 100,000 to 140,000 clones, over 80% being singletons. The sample consisted of PBMCs. The receptors derive from a man aged 25 to 40 in good health and CMV-seropositive. CDR3s include the opening cysteine and the closing phenylalanine or tryptophan. D genes are given only for firm matches. A row's size may be missing; if present it is once, few, many or a size class.

V: TRBV5-1
size: -
J: TRBJ1-2
D: TRBD1
CDR3: CASTGQGVGYGYTF
DNA: TGCGCCAGCACGGGACAGGGGGTCGGCTATGGCTACACCTTC

V: TRBV7-9
size: -
J: TRBJ1-6
D: -
CDR3: CASSALSGNSPLHF
DNA: TGTGCCAGCAGCGCCCTTTCAGGGAATTCACCCCTCCACTTT

V: TRBV5-1
size: few
J: TRBJ2-3
D: TRBD2
CDR3: CASSYGGADTQYF
DNA: TGCGCCAGCAGCTATGGGGGGGCAGATACGCAGTATTTT

V: TRBV27
size: -
J: TRBJ2-3
D: -
CDR3: CASRGLYTDTQYF
DNA: TGTGCCAGCAGAGGACTCTACACAGATACGCAGTATTTT

V: TRBV7-9
size: -
J: TRBJ1-4
D: -
CDR3: CASSWREGNEKLFF
DNA: TGTGCCAGCAGCTGGAGGGAAGGGAATGAAAAACTGTTTTTT

V: TRBV6-6
size: few
J: TRBJ2-7
D: -
CDR3: CASSPGAYEQYF
DNA: TGTGCCAGCTCCCCAGGGGCCTACGAGCAGTACTTC

V: TRBV7-4
size: -
J: TRBJ2-7
D: TRBD1
CDR3: CASSLGLRDSPYEQYF
DNA: TGTGCCAGCAGCTTAGGACTTAGGGACAGTCCCTACGAGCAGTACTTC

V: TRBV27
size: -
J: TRBJ1-1
D: -
CDR3: CASSLKDGMNTEAFF
DNA: TGTGCCAGCAGTTTAAAGGACGGGATGAACACTGAAGCTTTCTTT

V: TRBV5-4
size: -
J: TRBJ2-7
D: -
CDR3: CASSYYYEQYF
DNA: TGTGCCAGCAGCTACTACTACGAGCAGTACTTC

V: TRBV10-3
size: -
J: TRBJ2-7
D: TRBD1
CDR3: CAIGGQGTHEQYF
DNA: TGTGCCATCGGAGGACAGGGGACCCACGAGCAGTACTTC

V: TRBV6-5
size: -
J: TRBJ2-1
D: -
CDR3: CASSLLAGASDEQFF
DNA: TGTGCCAGCAGTCTCCTTGCGGGGGCCTCGGATGAGCAGTTCTTC

V: TRBV5-1
size: -
J: TRBJ2-1
D: TRBD2
CDR3: CASSSGPSGGNEQFF
DNA: TGCGCCAGCAGCTCGGGTCCTAGCGGGGGTAATGAGCAGTTCTTC

V: TRBV4-1
size: -
J: TRBJ1-4
D: -
CDR3: CASSQGRTNEKLFF
DNA: TGCGCCAGCAGCCAGGGCAGGACTAATGAAAAACTGTTTTTT

V: TRBV5-6
size: -
J: TRBJ1-3
D: -
CDR3: CASSFGTNEARNTIYF
DNA: TGTGCCAGCAGCTTCGGCACGAATGAGGCGCGGAACACCATATATTTT

V: TRBV2
size: -
J: TRBJ1-1
D: TRBD1
CDR3: CASSGQGAEAFF
DNA: TGTGCCAGCAGTGGTCAGGGGGCTGAAGCTTTCTTT

V: TRBV30
size: -
J: TRBJ1-3
D: -
CDR3: CAWSQGSPGNTIYF
DNA: TGTGCCTGGAGTCAGGGGTCCCCTGGAAACACCATATATTTT

V: TRBV9
size: -
J: TRBJ1-2
D: TRBD1
CDR3: CASSRLGTGVYGYTF
DNA: TGTGCCAGCAGCCGGCTGGGGACAGGGGTCTATGGCTACACCTTC

V: TRBV6-5
size: once
J: TRBJ1-2
D: TRBD1
CDR3: CASSPRTGGYGYTF
DNA: TGTGCCAGCAGTCCCCGAACAGGGGGCTATGGCTACACCTTC

V: TRBV6-1
size: -
J: TRBJ2-7
D: TRBD1
CDR3: CASRTGETSYEQYF
DNA: TGTGCCAGCCGGACAGGCGAGACCTCCTACGAGCAGTACTTC

V: TRBV29-1
size: -
J: TRBJ1-1
D: -
CDR3: CSAVSPNTEAFF
DNA: TGCAGCGCCGTTTCTCCGAACACTGAAGCTTTCTTT

V: TRBV19
size: -
J: TRBJ2-1
D: TRBD2
CDR3: CASSTGLASYNEQFF
DNA: TGTGCCAGTAGTACCGGACTAGCGTCCTACAATGAGCAGTTCTTC

V: TRBV21-1
size: few
J: TRBJ2-5
D: -
CDR3: CASSKGTSQETQYF
DNA: TGTGCCAGCAGCAAAGGGACTAGCCAAGAGACCCAGTACTTC

V: TRBV7-9
size: -
J: TRBJ2-1
D: TRBD2
CDR3: CACSSGASNEQFF
DNA: TGTGCCTGCTCTAGCGGGGCAAGCAATGAGCAGTTCTTC

V: TRBV7-9
size: -
J: TRBJ1-1
D: TRBD1
CDR3: CSSSSEGGAREAFF
DNA: TGTTCCAGCAGCTCAGAAGGGGGCGCCCGAGAAGCTTTCTTT

V: TRBV7-8
size: few
J: TRBJ1-1
D: -
CDR3: CASSLVRREGNTEAFF
DNA: TGTGCCAGCAGCTTAGTAAGGAGGGAAGGGAACACTGAAGCTTTCTTT

V: TRBV19
size: -
J: TRBJ1-2
D: -
CDR3: CASTWGDYGYTF
DNA: TGTGCCAGTACTTGGGGGGACTATGGCTACACCTTC